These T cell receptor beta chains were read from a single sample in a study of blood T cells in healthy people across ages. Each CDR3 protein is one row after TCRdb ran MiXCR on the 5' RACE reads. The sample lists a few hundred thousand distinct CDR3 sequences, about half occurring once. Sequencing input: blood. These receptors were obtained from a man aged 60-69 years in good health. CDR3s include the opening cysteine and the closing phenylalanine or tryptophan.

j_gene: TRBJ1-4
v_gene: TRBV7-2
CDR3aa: CASSTSWATNEKLFF

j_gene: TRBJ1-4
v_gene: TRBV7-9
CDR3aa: CASSSAGFATNEKLFF

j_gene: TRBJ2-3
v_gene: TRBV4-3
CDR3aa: CASSLGGLAGAADTQYF

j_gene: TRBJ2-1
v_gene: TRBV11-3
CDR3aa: CASSSRDRGQEQFF

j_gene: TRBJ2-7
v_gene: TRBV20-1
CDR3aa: CSALTDRLAGGRNEQYF

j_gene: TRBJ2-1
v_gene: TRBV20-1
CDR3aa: CSARGRDRVYNEQFF

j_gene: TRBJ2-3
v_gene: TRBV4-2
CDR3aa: CASSQGGLGEDTQYF

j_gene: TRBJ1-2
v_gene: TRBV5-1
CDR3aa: CASSLAGRNYGYTF

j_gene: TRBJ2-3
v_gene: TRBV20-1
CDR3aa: CSARSVFTDTQYF

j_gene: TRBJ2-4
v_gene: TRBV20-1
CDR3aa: CSAREFAGDTKNIQYF

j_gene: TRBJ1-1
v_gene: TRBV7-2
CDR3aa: CASTRGSEAFF

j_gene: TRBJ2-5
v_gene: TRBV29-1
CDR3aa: CSVAGLGWETQYF

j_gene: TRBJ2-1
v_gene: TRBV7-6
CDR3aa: CASSLASSGGLNEQFF

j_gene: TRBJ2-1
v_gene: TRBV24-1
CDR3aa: CATSDRTGGVGNEQFF

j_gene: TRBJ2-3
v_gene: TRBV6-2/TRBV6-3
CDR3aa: CASSADWSDTQYF

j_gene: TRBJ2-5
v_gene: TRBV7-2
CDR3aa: CASSVGGPETQYF

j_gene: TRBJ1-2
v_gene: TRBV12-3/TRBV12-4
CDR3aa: CASSSWDHHGYTF

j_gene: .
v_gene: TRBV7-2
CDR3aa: CASSSSGVLWYEQYF

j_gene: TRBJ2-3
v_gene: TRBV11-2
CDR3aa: CASSLVGRGTDTQYF

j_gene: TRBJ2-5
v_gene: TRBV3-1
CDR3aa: CASSQEGRLAGLWETQYF

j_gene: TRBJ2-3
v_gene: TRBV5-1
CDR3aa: CASSFSDNTLADTQYF

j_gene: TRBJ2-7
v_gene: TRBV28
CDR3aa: CASSSQVPPYEQYF

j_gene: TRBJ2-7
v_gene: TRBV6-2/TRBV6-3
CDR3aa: CASRGDRGGSYEQYF

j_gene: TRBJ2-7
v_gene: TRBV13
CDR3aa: CASSLARSGRVTGSGYEQYF

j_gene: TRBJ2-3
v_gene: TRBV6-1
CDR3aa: CASSTGTGRADTQYF

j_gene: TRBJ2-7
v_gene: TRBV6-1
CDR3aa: CASREGDFDSYEQYF

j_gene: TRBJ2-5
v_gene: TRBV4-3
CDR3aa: CASSQVAGVLETQYF

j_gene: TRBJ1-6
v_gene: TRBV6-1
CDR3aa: CASRSILGSPLHF

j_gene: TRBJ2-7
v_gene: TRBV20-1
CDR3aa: CSALGLAGGPFDEQYF

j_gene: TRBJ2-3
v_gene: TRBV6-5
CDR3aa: CASSYSRSAGGPSTDTQYF